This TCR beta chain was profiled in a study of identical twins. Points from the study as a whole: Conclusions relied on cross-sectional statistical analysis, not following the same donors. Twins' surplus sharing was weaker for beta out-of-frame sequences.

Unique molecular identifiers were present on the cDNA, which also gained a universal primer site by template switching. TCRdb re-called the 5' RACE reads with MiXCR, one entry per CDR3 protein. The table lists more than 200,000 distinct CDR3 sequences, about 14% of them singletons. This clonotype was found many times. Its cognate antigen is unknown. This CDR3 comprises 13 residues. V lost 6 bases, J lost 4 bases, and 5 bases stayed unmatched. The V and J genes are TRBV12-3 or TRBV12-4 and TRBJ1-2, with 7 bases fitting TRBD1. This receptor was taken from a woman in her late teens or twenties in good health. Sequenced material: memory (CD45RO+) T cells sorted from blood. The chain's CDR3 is CASSQQGSYGYTF. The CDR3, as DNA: TGTGCCAGCAGCCAACAGGGGTCCTATGGCTACACCTTC.